The 5 T cell receptor beta chains below all came from one sample that was sequenced in a study of blood T cells in healthy people across ages. The authors ran a second PCR of 7 to 11 cycles using a sample-barcoded 5' primer and a J-beta primer mix. TCRdb redid the calling of the 5' RACE reads with MiXCR, one entry per CDR3 protein. The sample gives more than 900,000 distinct CDR3 sequences, around 25% of which show up once; less than 0.75% is in the top ten. This sample also appeared in a second study, on T cells of mothers and their children.

Sequenced sample: blood. Receptors originate from a girl aged 2 to 9 in good health.

This clonotype was detected a few times. The gene calls are TRBV9 and TRBJ2-1, with TRBD2 matching 9 bases. Germline V gene sequence: CDR1 SGDLS, CDR2 YYNGEE. This CDR3 has 15 residues. Trimming took 2 bases from V and 6 from J; bases not matched to a gene: 6. The CDR3 here is CASSVPGLAGNEQFF. In nucleotides, the CDR3 is TGTGCCAGCAGCGTCCCGGGACTAGCAGGCAATGAGCAGTTCTTC. Complete variable domain (other parts from reference TRBV9 and TRBJ2-1): DSGVTQTPKHLITATGQRVTLRCSPRSGDLSVYWYQQSLDQGLQFLIQYYNGEERAKGNILERFSAQQFPDLHSELNLSSLELGDSALYFCASSVPGLAGNEQFFGPGTRLTVL.

The chain links TRBV7-9 to TRBJ2-6, with a possible D match to TRBD1 (6 bases). Germline V CDR1 and CDR2: SEHNR, FQNEAQ (reference sequence). V was cut by 3 bases and J by 2 bases, with 14 bases left in between. The CDR3 length is 17 residues. CDR3 sequence reads: CASSFGTSVPGANVLTF. The CDR3 DNA follows: TGTGCCAGCAGCTTCGGGACAAGCGTCCCTGGGGCCAACGTCCTGACTTTC.

The J gene is TRBJ2-1, the V gene TRBV11-2; 15 bases line up with TRBD2. The CDR3 runs to 16 residues. V dropped 4 bases and J dropped 4; count of bases not matched to a gene: 2. From germline, CDR1 is SGHAT and CDR2 FQNNGV. CDR3 sequence reads: CASSYGLAGGYNEQFF. The CDR3 coding sequence is TGTGCCAGCAGCTATGGACTAGCGGGAGGGTACAATGAGCAGTTCTTC.

This rearrangement joins TRBV6-2 or TRBV6-3 to TRBJ2-7, with unresolved D. The CDR3 runs 12 residues. V was trimmed by 5 bases and J by 6 bases, leaving 11 bases between them. Germline V gives CDR1 MNHEY, CDR2 SVGEGT. CDR3 sequence: CASSPIGREQYF. Written as DNA, the CDR3 is TGTGCCAGCAGTCCCATAGGGCGCGAGCAGTACTTC.

The genes are TRBV20-1 and TRBJ1-4; D not certain. CDR1 is DFQATT and CDR2 is SNEGSKA in the germline V gene (reference sequence). This CDR3 comprises 14 residues. The ends were cut back, 3 bases at V and 1 base at J, with 9 bases in the middle. CDR3 residues: CSASLGGTNEKLFF. DNA of the CDR3: TGCAGTGCTAGTCTCGGAGGAACTAATGAAAAACTGTTTTTT.